What follows describes a single T cell receptor beta chain. Its target is unknown. This record comes from a study of blood T cells in healthy people across ages. Study-level results: Comparison with aged donors showed that long-lived donors had more naive CD4+ cells and higher diversity. With age, beta diversity per million T cells declined roughly linearly, significantly by roughly 40.

Next came a second PCR, run for about 6 to 12 cycles, which used a sample-barcoded 5' primer along with a J-beta primer mix. A 12-random-nucleotide template-switch adaptor tagged each cDNA molecule. TCRdb ran MiXCR on the 5' RACE reads and lists one entry per CDR3 protein. Among 630,000 or so distinct CDR3 sequences listed, about 30% were seen once. The CDR3 runs to 15 residues. V gave up 0 bases and J gave up 4 bases, with 13 bases separating them. CDR1 is LGHNA and CDR2 is YSLEER in the germline V gene. Material for sequencing was blood. The sequence was collected from a woman older than 75 in good health. The V gene is TRBV4-3, the J gene TRBJ2-7, with D possibly matching TRBD1 (7 bases). CDR3 DNA: TGCGCCAGCAGCCAAGAGACAGGGAGGAGGTACGAGCAGTACTTC. Translating gives CASSQETGRRYEQYF.